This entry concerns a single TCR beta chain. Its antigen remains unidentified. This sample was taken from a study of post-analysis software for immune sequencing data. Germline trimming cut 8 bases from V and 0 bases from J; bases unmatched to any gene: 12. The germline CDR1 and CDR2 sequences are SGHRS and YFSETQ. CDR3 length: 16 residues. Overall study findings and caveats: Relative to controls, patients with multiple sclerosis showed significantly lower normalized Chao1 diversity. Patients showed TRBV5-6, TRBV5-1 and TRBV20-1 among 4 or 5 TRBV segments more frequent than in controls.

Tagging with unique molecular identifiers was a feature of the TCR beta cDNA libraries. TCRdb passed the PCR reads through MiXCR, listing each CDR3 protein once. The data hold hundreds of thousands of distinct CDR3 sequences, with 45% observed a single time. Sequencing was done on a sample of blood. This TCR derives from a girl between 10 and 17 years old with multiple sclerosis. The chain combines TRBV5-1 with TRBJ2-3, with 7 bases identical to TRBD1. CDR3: CARTQGGQTSTDTQYF. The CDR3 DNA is TGCGCCAGAACCCAAGGGGGACAGACCAGCACAGATACGCAGTATTTT.